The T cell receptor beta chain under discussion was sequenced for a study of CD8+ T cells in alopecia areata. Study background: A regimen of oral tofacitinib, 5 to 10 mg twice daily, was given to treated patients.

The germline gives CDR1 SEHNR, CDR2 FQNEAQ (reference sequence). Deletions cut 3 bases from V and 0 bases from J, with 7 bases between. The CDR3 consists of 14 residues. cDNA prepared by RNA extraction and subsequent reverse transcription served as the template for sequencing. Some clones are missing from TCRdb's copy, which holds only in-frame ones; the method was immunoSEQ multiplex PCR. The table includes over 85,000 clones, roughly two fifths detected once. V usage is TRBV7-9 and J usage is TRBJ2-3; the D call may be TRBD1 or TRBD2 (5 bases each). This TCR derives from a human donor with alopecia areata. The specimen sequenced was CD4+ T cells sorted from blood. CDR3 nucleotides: TGTGCCAGCAGCTTTCGGGGCAGCACAGATACGCAGTATTTT. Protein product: CASSFRGSTDTQYF.